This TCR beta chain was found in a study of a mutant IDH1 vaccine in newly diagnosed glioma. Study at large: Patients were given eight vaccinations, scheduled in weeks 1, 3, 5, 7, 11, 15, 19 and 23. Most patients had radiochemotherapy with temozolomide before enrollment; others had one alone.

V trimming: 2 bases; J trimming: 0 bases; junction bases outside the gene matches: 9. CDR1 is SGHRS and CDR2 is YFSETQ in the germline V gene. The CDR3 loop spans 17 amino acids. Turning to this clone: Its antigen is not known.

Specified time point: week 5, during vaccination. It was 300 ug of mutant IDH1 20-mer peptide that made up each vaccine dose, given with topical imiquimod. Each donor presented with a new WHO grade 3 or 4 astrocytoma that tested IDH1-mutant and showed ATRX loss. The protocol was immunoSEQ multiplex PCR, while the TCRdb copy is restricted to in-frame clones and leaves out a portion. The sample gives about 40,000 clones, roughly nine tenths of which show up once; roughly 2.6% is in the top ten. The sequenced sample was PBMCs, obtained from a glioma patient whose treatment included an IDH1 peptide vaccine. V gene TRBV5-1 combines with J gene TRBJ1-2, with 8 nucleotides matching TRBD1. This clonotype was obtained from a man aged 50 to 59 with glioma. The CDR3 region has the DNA TGCGCCAGCAGCTTAGGGACAGGCCTTACTCCTAACTATGGCTACACCTTC. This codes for CASSLGTGLTPNYGYTF.